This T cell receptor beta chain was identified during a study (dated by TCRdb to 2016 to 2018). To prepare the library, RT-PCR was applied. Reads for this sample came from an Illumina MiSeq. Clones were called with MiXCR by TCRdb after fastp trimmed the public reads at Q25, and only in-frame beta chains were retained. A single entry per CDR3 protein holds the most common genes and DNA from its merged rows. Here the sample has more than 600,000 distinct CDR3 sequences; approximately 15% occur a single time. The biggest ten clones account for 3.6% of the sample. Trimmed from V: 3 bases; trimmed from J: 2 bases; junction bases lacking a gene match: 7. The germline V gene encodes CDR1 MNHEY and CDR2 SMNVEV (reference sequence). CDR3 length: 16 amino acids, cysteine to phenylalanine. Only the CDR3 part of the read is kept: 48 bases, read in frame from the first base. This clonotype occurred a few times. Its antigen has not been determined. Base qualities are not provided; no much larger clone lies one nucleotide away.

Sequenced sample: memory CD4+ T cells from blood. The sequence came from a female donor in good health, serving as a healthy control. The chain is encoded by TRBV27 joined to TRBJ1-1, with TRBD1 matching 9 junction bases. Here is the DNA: TGTGCCAGCAGTTTGGGACAGGGCTACCCTAACACTGAAGCTTTCTTT. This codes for CASSLGQGYPNTEAFF.